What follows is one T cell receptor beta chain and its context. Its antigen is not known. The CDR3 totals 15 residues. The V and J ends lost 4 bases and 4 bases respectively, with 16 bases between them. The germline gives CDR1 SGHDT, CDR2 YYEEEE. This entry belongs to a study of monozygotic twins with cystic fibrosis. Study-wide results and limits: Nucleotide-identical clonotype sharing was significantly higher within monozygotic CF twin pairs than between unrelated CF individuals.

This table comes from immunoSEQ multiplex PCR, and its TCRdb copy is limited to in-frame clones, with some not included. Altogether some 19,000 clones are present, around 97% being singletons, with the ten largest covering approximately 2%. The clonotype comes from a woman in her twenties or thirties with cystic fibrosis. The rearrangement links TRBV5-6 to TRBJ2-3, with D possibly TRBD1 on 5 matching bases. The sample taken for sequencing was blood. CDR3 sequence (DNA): TGTGCCAGCAGCCCCCAGGGCTTGGTGGCAGATACGCAGTATTTT. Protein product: CASSPQGLVADTQYF.